This T cell receptor (beta chain) was profiled in a study of blood T cell repertoires in COVID-19 (dated by TCRdb to 2020 to 2022). Describing the broader study: Collaborator samples came from the United States, Italy and Spain and covered acute and convalescent phases of COVID-19. The prospective study material was composed of cDNA or gDNA derived from T cells, B-cell-depleted T cells, or PBMCs. Deeply sampled blood TCRbeta repertoires from subjects exposed to, actively infected with, or recovered from COVID-19 were included in the dataset. The repertoires were released in a freely available public database meant as a resource for research on the immune response to SARS-CoV-2. The samples were drawn from the first 160 participants of the ongoing ImmuneRACE study and from 1,254 subjects provided by 6 global collaborators. Nearly every sample came with metadata listing a de-identified subject ID, COVID-19 status, age in years and sex. Where HLA class I and class II types were available, the types were taken from metadata supplied by the sample provider, not from assay-based typing. What the work shows at the level of the full study, not this receptor alone: How much clinical and demographic metadata was included differed by source and by participant, and the metadata was provided uncurated.

V and J are truncated by 2 bases and 5 bases respectively, leaving an intervening sequence of 6 bases. In the germline V gene (reference sequence), CDR1 corresponds to MNHEY and CDR2 to SMNVEV. Measured from the cysteine to the phenylalanine, the CDR3 is 13 residues long. This entry keeps only the CDR3 DNA: 39 bases, framed from base 1. Participants in the prospective study were enrolled through a virtual design, were aged roughly 18 to 90 years, and lived in roughly 24 United States geographic areas. In the prospective study, cohorts were assigned on the basis of participant-reported clinical history obtained from a screening survey and a study questionnaire. For ImmuneRACE Cohort 3, a participant was defined as recovered based on two consecutive negative NP/OP PCR tests, clearance by a healthcare professional, or resolution of symptoms. Mobile phlebotomists in the prospective study collected whole blood, serum and a nasopharyngeal or oropharyngeal swab from every participant. Over a roughly 2-month period, participants in the prospective study had the option of providing additional blood draws and questionnaires. Before DNA extraction, blood samples from the prospective study were shipped at room temperature or frozen.

Concerning this clone itself: The target of this receptor is not known. No base qualities exist here, and no much larger clone lies one base off it.

TCRbeta CDR3 regions were amplified from genomic DNA using the immunoSEQ Assay, a bias-controlled multiplex PCR. The published analysis was carried out like this. The number of nucleated cells in each sample was estimated from the amplification of reference gene primers within the assay. To quantify the absolute abundance of each unique TCRbeta CDR3 rearrangement, sequence reads were collapsed and filtered. Productive Simpson clonality was computed per sample as the square root of Simpson's diversity index over productive rearrangements. TCRdb stores this immuneACCESS table with in-frame sequences only. Part of the clones is absent; in the studies checked, under half of the shortfall reflects unresolved V genes, and no reason is known for the rest. V and J calls and clone size are those listed in that table; D and trimming were worked out from the DNA. The table for this sample lists a few hundred thousand clones; approximately 83% of them were counted only once. The ten largest clonotypes hold about 4.1% of the sample.

This clonotype was sampled from a woman aged 25-40 years who had recovered from COVID-19. The rearranged segments are TRBV27 and TRBJ2-2; the D gene is not confidently resolved. The sequencing sample was made of PBMCs or T cells enriched from blood (not recorded which). The nucleotide sequence reads TGTGCCAGCAGTTTAGTTCTAACCGGGGAGCTGTTTTTT. This codes for CASSLVLTGELFF.